The source of this T cell receptor (beta chain) is a study of sequential checkpoint blockade in melanoma. Study background: Both treatment sequences were followed by maintenance nivolumab.

Only in-frame clones appear in the TCRdb table, and some are missing; sequencing was by immunoSEQ multiplex PCR. The sample lists 30,000 or so clones, around 88% occurring once. The germline V gene encodes CDR1 MNHEY and CDR2 SMNVEV (reference sequence). Trimming took 6 bases from V and 4 from J, leaving 12 bases between them. The CDR3 spans 14 residues. Stated treatment: randomized to nivolumab then ipilimumab (arm A) or the reverse (arm B). The chain combines TRBV27 with TRBJ1-4; D is uncertain. The sequenced sample was CD8+ T cells sorted from blood (inferred from file names), obtained from a patient given nivolumab and ipilimumab in sequence. This sequence was found in a human donor with melanoma. The CDR3 here is CASSPLGLNEKLFF. Written as DNA, the CDR3 is TGTGCCAGCAGCCCCCTGGGCCTTAATGAAAAACTGTTTTTT.